One and the same sample provided the 6 T cell receptor beta chains below, sequenced in a study of T cells in tuberculosis. Regarding time point: new active TB diagnosis, blood taken before or within 7 days of starting treatment. Data came from immunoSEQ multiplex PCR; TCRdb stores just in-frame clones and leaves some out. The data show 30,000 to 40,000 clones, roughly 94% seen once. The sequencing here drew on PBMCs, taken at tuberculosis diagnosis. The receptors derive from an adult with tuberculosis.

The chain uses TRBV19 and TRBJ1-1; D perhaps matches TRBD1 (6 bases). The CDR3 has 14 residues. Germline CDR1 and CDR2: LNHDA and SQIVND (reference sequence). Trimming pared 4 bases from V and 4 bases from J, leaving 13 bases between. CDR3 coding DNA: TGTGCCAGTAGTAACCCAGGGGAACGCACTGAAGCTTTCTTT. Residues: CASSNPGERTEAFF. The full variable domain, completed using reference TRBV19 and TRBJ1-1, is DGGITQSPKYLFRKEGQNVTLSCEQNLNHDAMYWYRQDPGQGLRLIYYSQIVNDFQKGDIAEGYSVSREKKESFPLTVTSAQKNPTAFYLCASSNPGERTEAFFGQGTRLTVV.

This chain connects TRBV7-6 to TRBJ2-7; 9 bases align to TRBD1. From germline, CDR1 is SGHVS and CDR2 FNYEAQ. The CDR3 runs to 16 residues. V shed 0 bases, J shed 3 bases, and the junction held 6 bases outside the gene matches. The CDR3 nucleotides read TGTGCCAGCAGCTTAGCGCCGGTGGGACAGGGCTACGAGCAGTACTTC. It specifies CASSLAPVGQGYEQYF.

The V gene is TRBV5-6, the J gene TRBJ1-1, with 9 bases matching TRBD1. The germline V gene encodes CDR1 SGHDT and CDR2 YYEEEE. After removal of 4 bases from V and 14 bases from J, the junction contained 21 bases not matched to a gene. The CDR3 is 16 amino acids. CDR3 nucleotide sequence: TGTGCCAGCAGCGACGGGACAGGGCTTCTTCGGCCTCTCTGGTTCTTT. Protein: CASSDGTGLLRPLWFF.

The rearrangement uses TRBV7-2 and TRBJ1-1; D remains ambiguous. Trimming stripped 1 base from V and 5 bases from J, with 20 bases between. The CDR3 is 17 residues long. In germline, CDR1 is SGHTA, CDR2 FQGNSA. The CDR3 sequence is CASSLELTQKGWTEAFF. As DNA, the CDR3 is TGTGCCAGCAGCTTAGAGCTGACTCAAAAAGGTTGGACTGAAGCTTTCTTT.

The CDR3 protein is CASSGLAGGTYEQYF. CDR3 DNA: TGTGCCAGCTCAGGGTTAGCGGGGGGAACCTACGAGCAGTACTTC. The chain links TRBV18 to TRBJ2-7, with TRBD2 matching 10 bases. Germline V gene data show CDR1 as KGHSH and CDR2 as LQKENI. Unmatched junction bases numbered 6, after V lost 5 bases and J lost 2 bases. This CDR3 contains 15 residues. The full variable domain, in which reference TRBV18 and TRBJ2-7 provide the parts outside the CDR3, is NAGVMQNPRHLVRRRGQEARLRCSPMKGHSHVYWYRQLPEEGLKFMVYLQKENIIDESGMPKERFSAEFPKEGPSILRIQQVVRGDSAAYFCASSGLAGGTYEQYFGPGTRLTVT.

This clone was observed once. The chain is built from TRBV12-5 and TRBJ1-1; 7 bases map to TRBD1. CDR1 and CDR2 (germline): LGHNT, FRNRAP. The V and J ends lost 5 bases and 3 bases, in that order; junction bases with no gene match: 30. This CDR3 spans 22 amino acids. CDR3 sequence (DNA): TGTGCTAGTGGTACCAACGCCGGGGGACAGCCCTCGGCTAGGTATTTTGACACTGAAGCTTTCTTT. Translating gives CASGTNAGGQPSARYFDTEAFF. Together with reference TRBV12-5 and TRBJ1-1, the CDR3 gives the full variable domain: DARVTQTPRHKVTEMGQEVTMRCQPILGHNTVFWYRQTMMQGLELLAYFRNRAPLDDSGMPKDRFSAEMPDATLATLKIQPSEPRDSAVYFCASGTNAGGQPSARYFDTEAFFGQGTRLTVV.